This T cell receptor beta chain was sequenced during a study of OX40 agonist ivuxolimab in advanced cancers. Study as a whole: Partial response was recorded in three patients: one hepatocellular carcinoma and two cutaneous melanoma cases. General observations from the study: Antigen targets of the expanded peripheral T cells went undetermined. Some patients without response likewise showed low normalized clonal expansion.

Systemic immunosuppression or a history of autoimmune disease excluded patients. This clone turned up a few times. The antigen is undetermined. Libraries were prepared by immunoSEQ multiplex PCR; TCRdb keeps only in-frame clonotypes and omits some of them. The sample holds roughly 30,000 clones; 84% are singletons and the top ten take about 18%. The source was CD4+ or CD8+ T cells sorted from blood, collected in a trial of the OX40 agonist ivuxolimab. This TCR came from an adult with an advanced solid tumor such as melanoma, head and neck, liver or kidney cancer.

CDR3 amino acids: CASSSAGSSYNEQFF. The CDR3 DNA reads TGTGCCAGCAGCTCGGCTGGGAGCTCCTACAATGAGCAGTTCTTC. The V and J genes are TRBV11-1 and TRBJ2-1; tentative D call: TRBD2 (5 bases). The CDR3 runs 15 residues. Trimming removed 4 bases at V and 0 bases at J, with 10 bases between. From germline, CDR1 is SGHAT and CDR2 FQDESV (reference sequence).